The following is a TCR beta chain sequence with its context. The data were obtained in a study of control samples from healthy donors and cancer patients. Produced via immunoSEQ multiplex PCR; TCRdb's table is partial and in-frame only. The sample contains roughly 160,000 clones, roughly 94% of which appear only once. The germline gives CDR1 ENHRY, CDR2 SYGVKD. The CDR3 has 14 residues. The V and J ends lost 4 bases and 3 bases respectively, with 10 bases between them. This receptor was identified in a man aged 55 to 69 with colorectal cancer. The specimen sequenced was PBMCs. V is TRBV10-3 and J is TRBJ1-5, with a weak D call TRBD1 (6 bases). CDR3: CAISAGQPNQPQHF. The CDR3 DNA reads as TGTGCCATCAGTGCCGGACAGCCCAATCAGCCCCAGCATTTT.